The T cell receptor beta chain under discussion was sequenced for a study of cytomegalovirus exposure and HLA in healthy donors. Study context: A later analysis reported the approximately 120 validation repertoires used the same platform as the roughly 670 first-cohort repertoires.

V was pared by 2 bases and J by 1 base, with 8 bases between. The CDR3 has 14 residues. CDR1 is SGHTA, CDR2 FQGTGA, per germline. Findings and limits, study-wide: The authors listed some 160 TCR beta chains as cytomegalovirus-associated. Three CMV-associated chains were confirmed in vitro to be specific for CMV antigens. Reportedly, cytomegalovirus status was diagnosed with high sensitivity and specificity.

Measured with immunoSEQ multiplex PCR; TCRdb has only the in-frame clones, and not every one. The sample contains 100,000 to 150,000 clones, around 96% of which appear only once. Concerning this clone itself: Its specificity is not known.

This TCR was recovered from a man younger than 35 in good health and CMV-seronegative. This sequence joins TRBV7-3 and TRBJ1-1; D possibly corresponds to TRBD1 (6 bases). Sequencing used PBMCs. CDR3 nucleotides: TGTGCCAGCAGCTTAGCAGGGGCGAACACTGAAGCTTTCTTT. Its translation: CASSLAGANTEAFF.